The clone carrying this T cell receptor (beta chain) was observed at least ten times. TCRdb independently ran MiXCR on the PCR reads; one entry per CDR3 protein. This table holds 550,000 to 750,000 distinct CDR3 sequences, about 20% found once. With 10%, 30% or 50% of RNA, about 17,000 to 1,100,000 naive CD8 T cells were sequenced. V shed 6 bases and J shed 2 bases, with 10 bases lying between them. Germline assignment: CDR1 SGDLS and CDR2 YYNGEE. The CDR3 runs to 13 residues. The sample comes from a study of molecular identifiers for immune sequencing clone quantification. The specimen sequenced was naive CD8+ T cells from blood, with Jurkat cell RNA spiked in. Stated subset: FACS-sorted CD8+CD4-CCR7+CD45RA+ naive T cells. The receptor's source is a human donor in good health. Some libraries in this study had Jurkat cell RNA spiked in. This chain links TRBV9 with TRBJ2-3; D might be TRBD2 (6 bases). The CDR3 DNA reads as TGTGCCAGCACACGGCGGGACACAGATACGCAGTATTTT. It yields the protein CASTRRDTDTQYF.